The next 19 T cell receptor beta chains were all read from a single sample in a study of blood T cell repertoires in COVID-19. Produced via immunoSEQ multiplex PCR; TCRdb's table is partial and in-frame only. The repertoire holds 150,000 to 200,000 clones, with approximately 86% as singletons. The sample taken for sequencing was peripheral blood. The receptors here all came from a man aged 40-50 years with active or convalescent COVID-19.

The chain uses TRBV11-2 and TRBJ1-2, with 7 bases matching TRBD1. The CDR3 sequence is 11 residues long. The germline V gene has CDR1 SGHAT and CDR2 FQNNGV. After removal of 5 bases from V and 8 bases from J, the junction contained 2 bases not matched to a gene. CDR3 in amino acids: CASSTGQGYTF. CDR3 DNA: TGTGCCAGCAGCACGGGACAGGGCTACACCTTC.

This clone was counted only a few times. The genes are TRBV6-5 and TRBJ2-5; 9 positions match TRBD2. The CDR3 length is 15 residues. The germline V gene has CDR1 MNHEY and CDR2 SVGAGI. J was trimmed by 4 bases and V by 6 bases; bases with no gene match: 9. For the CDR3, the DNA is TGTGCCAGCAGCCCGAGCGGGGGGCCTACAGAGACCCAGTACTTC. It encodes CASSPSGGPTETQYF.

The chain's CDR3 is CASSLLSSNQPQHF. CDR3 nucleotides: TGTGCCAGCAGTCTCCTGAGTAGCAATCAGCCCCAGCATTTT. The chain has TRBV25-1 and TRBJ1-5, with D uncertain. Germline V gene lookup returns CDR1 MGHDK and CDR2 SYGVNS. This CDR3 has 14 residues. V dropped 5 bases and J dropped 0 bases, with 8 bases sitting between them.

As to this clone: Other DNA variants within this sample encode the same CDR3. The chain combines TRBV30 with TRBJ1-2; D is ambiguous. CDR1 is GTSNPN, CDR2 SVGIG, per germline (reference sequence). Trimming removed 5 bases at V and 2 bases at J, with 9 bases between. The CDR3 sequence is 12 residues long. The CDR3 coding sequence is TGTGCCTGGTCGAGGCAGAACTATGGCTACACCTTC. This encodes CAWSRQNYGYTF.

This chain joins TRBV30 and TRBJ1-5, with TRBD1 identical over 9 bases. Germline V gives CDR1 GTSNPN, CDR2 SVGIG (reference sequence). With V trimmed by 2 bases and J by 7 bases, 6 bases remained unmatched. The CDR3 has 14 amino acids. DNA of the CDR3: TGTGCCTGGAGTCCGGGACAGGGAGGACAGCCCCAGCATTTT. This encodes CAWSPGQGGQPQHF.

The chain uses TRBV7-6 and TRBJ2-5, with D tentatively TRBD2 (5 bases). CDR3 size: 13 residues. From germline, CDR1 is SGHVS and CDR2 FNYEAQ. The V end was cut by 3 bases, the J end by 0 bases, with 5 bases between. CDR3 region: CASSLGDQETQYF. CDR3 nucleotide sequence: TGTGCCAGCAGCTTGGGAGACCAAGAGACCCAGTACTTC.

This chain links TRBV9 with TRBJ2-5; 7 bases are shared with TRBD2. V lost 3 bases and J lost 4; bases outside the gene matches: 12. Germline-derived CDR1 and CDR2 are SGDLS and YYNGEE. This CDR3 has 16 amino acids. The CDR3 region has the DNA TGTGCCAGCAGCGACGTAGCGGGCGGCCAGGTAGAGACCCAGTACTTC. As protein: CASSDVAGGQVETQYF.

J is TRBJ2-3 and V is TRBV5-4; maybe TRBD2 (5 bases). The V end lost 1 base, the J end lost 3 bases, and 12 bases lay between the germline ends. The germline V gene has CDR1 SGHNT and CDR2 YYREEE (reference sequence). CDR3 length: 15 amino acids. CDR3 in DNA: TGTGCCAGCAGCTTGAAAACTAGGGATACAGATACGCAGTATTTT. This codes for CASSLKTRDTDTQYF. Using reference TRBV5-4 and TRBJ2-3 for the parts outside the CDR3, the full variable domain is ETGVTQSPTHLIKTRGQQVTLRCSSQSGHNTVSWYQQALGQGPQFIFQYYREEENGRGNFPPRFSGLQFPNYSSELNVNALELDDSALYLCASSLKTRDTDTQYFGPGTRLTVL.

Notes on this clone: The junction departs from the called germline gene at one end, perhaps through a read error. The V call is TRBV4-2, the J call TRBJ2-3; 13 positions agree with TRBD2. The CDR3 is 17 amino acids. Germline lookup yields CDR1 LGHNA and CDR2 YNFKEQ. CDR3 nucleotides: TGTGCCCGCAGCCAAGTCACTAGCGGGGGGGCGGGGGATACGCAGTATTTT. Its translation is CARSQVTSGGAGDTQYF.

This clone came up once. The CDR3 sequence is CASSLLAGGPGELFF. The CDR3 nucleotides are TGTGCCAGCAGTCTTCTAGCGGGGGGTCCCGGGGAGCTGTTTTTT. The chain recombines TRBV6-5 with TRBJ2-2; TRBD2 matches at 11 bases. Germline loops: CDR1 MNHEY, CDR2 SVGAGI. The CDR3 contains 15 residues. V lost 5 bases, J lost 6 bases, and 5 bases stayed unmatched.

The V call is TRBV28, the J call TRBJ2-7; a possible D gene is TRBD1 (5 bases). Germline CDR1 MDHEN, CDR2 SYDVKM. This CDR3 contains 13 residues. The germline V and J ends were trimmed by 5 bases and 2 bases, with 10 bases remaining between them. CDR3 in DNA: TGTGCCAGCAGTCCCCCAGGGACCTACGAGCAGTACTTC. It yields the protein CASSPPGTYEQYF.

This chain joins TRBV27 and TRBJ2-7, with 11 bases lining up with TRBD1. The CDR3 sequence is 20 residues long. Germline V gene sequence: CDR1 MNHEY, CDR2 SMNVEV (reference sequence). Losses at the gene ends were 6 bases for V and 3 bases for J; bases not matched to a gene: 22. The CDR3 coding sequence is TGTGCCAGCAGCCCTGGGATTTTTTGGGGACAGGGGGTTCCGAGCTACGAGCAGTACTTC. Residues: CASSPGIFWGQGVPSYEQYF.

The chain has TRBV4-3 and TRBJ2-6; tentatively, D is TRBD2 (7 bases). V lost 1 base and J lost 0, with 13 bases in between. The CDR3 spans 18 residues. Germline CDR1 and CDR2: LGHNA and YSLEER. The CDR3 DNA reads TGCGCCAGCAGCCAAGCCCCGGGGGGCCTCTCTGGGGCCAACGTCCTGACTTTC. Encoded protein: CASSQAPGGLSGANVLTF.

The genes are TRBV11-3 and TRBJ2-2; D remains ambiguous. Trimming removed 5 bases at V and 1 base at J, with 14 bases between. The CDR3 loop spans 16 amino acids. Germline V gene sequence: CDR1 SGHNT, CDR2 YENEEA. CDR3 DNA sequence: TGTGCCAGCAGCCCACATACCAGGCGGAACACCGGGGAGCTGTTTTTT. Protein sequence: CASSPHTRRNTGELFF.

The chain recombines TRBV11-3 with TRBJ1-3, with TRBD1 identical over 7 bases. V lost 3 bases, J lost 3 bases, and 5 bases stayed unmatched. Germline V CDR1 and CDR2: SGHNT, YENEEA. The CDR3 has 15 residues. The DNA for the CDR3 is TGTGCCAGCAGCTTCACACAGGGGATTGGAAACACCATATATTTT. This sequence encodes CASSFTQGIGNTIYF.

This chain links TRBV27 with TRBJ1-6; 10 positions match TRBD1. The CDR3 covers 16 residues. V was pared by 5 bases and J by 5 bases, with 6 bases of the junction left unmatched. CDR1 is MNHEY and CDR2 is SMNVEV in the germline V gene (reference sequence). CDR3 bases: TGTGCCAGCAGTCAAACCGGGACAGGGGATAATTCACCCCTCCACTTT. Its translation: CASSQTGTGDNSPLHF.

The chain couples TRBV7-9 to TRBJ2-1, with 8 bases that match TRBD1. There are 15 residues in the CDR3. The V and J ends lost 1 base and 2 bases, in that order; junction bases with no gene match: 1. Germline V gene data show CDR1 as SEHNR and CDR2 as FQNEAQ (reference sequence). CDR3 loop: CASSLGTGTYNEQFF. The DNA for the CDR3 is TGTGCCAGCAGCTTAGGGACAGGGACCTACAATGAGCAGTTCTTC. Combining the CDR3 with reference TRBV7-9 and TRBJ2-1 gives the whole variable domain DTGVSQNPRHKITKRGQNVTFRCDPISEHNRLYWYRQTLGQGPEFLTYFQNEAQLEKSRLLSDRFSAERPKGSFSTLEIQRTEQGDSAMYLCASSLGTGTYNEQFFGPGTRLTVL.

The V gene is TRBV6-5, the J gene TRBJ1-3; 7 bases are a match to TRBD1. CDR3 length: 15 amino acids. From germline, CDR1 is MNHEY and CDR2 SVGAGI. The trim removed 0 bases at V and 8 bases at J, leaving 7 bases unmatched. The CDR3 spells CASSYSRQGEDTIYF. The CDR3 DNA sequence: TGTGCCAGCAGTTACTCGCGACAGGGAGAGGACACCATATATTTT.

V is TRBV2 and J is TRBJ1-1, with D uncertain. This CDR3 has 14 amino acids. Germline values: CDR1 SNHLY, CDR2 FYNNEI. The V gene lost 5 bases and the J gene lost 1 base, with 11 bases spanning the gap. CDR3 sequence reads: CASSSRRANTEAFF. The CDR3 nucleotides read TGTGCCAGCAGTAGCCGGCGGGCGAACACTGAAGCTTTCTTT. Drawing the rest from reference TRBV2 and TRBJ1-1, the complete variable domain is EPEVTQTPSHQVTQMGQEVILRCVPISNHLYFYWYRQILGQKVEFLVSFYNNEISEKSEIFDDQFSVERPDGSNFTLKIRSTKLEDSAMYFCASSSRRANTEAFFGQGTRLTVV.